The 7 T cell receptor beta chains presented below share a single source sample, sequenced in a study of graft-versus-host responses after intestinal transplantation (dated by TCRdb to the early 2020s). Receptor amplification or capture employed the immunoSEQ multiplex PCR assay. TCRdb holds this immuneACCESS table with in-frame rearrangements only. Some clones are missing; in checked studies, unresolved V genes explain under half, and the rest has no known cause. In all, the sample holds tens of thousands of clones, and 90% to 95% of those were seen once. The ten most abundant clones make up 0.09% to 0.1% of the sample. Their cognate antigens are unknown. The meaning of the sample's time point label: cells obtained before transplantation from donor or recipient. The source was unstimulated CD4+ T cells sorted from spleen or lymph node cells, collected before intestinal transplant. These receptors came from a human donor who received an intestinal transplant.

J is TRBJ1-4 and V is TRBV30; the match to TRBD1 covers 8 bases. The trim removed 1 base at V and 0 bases at J, leaving 4 bases unmatched. The CDR3 has 16 residues. Germline values: CDR1 GTSNPN, CDR2 SVGIG (reference sequence). Here the CDR3 reads CAWSGQGATTNEKLFF. CDR3 nucleotides: TGTGCCTGGAGTGGCCAGGGGGCGACAACTAATGAAAAACTGTTTTTT.

The chain has TRBV29-1 and TRBJ2-5, with 7 bases fitting TRBD2. The CDR3 is 12 residues long. The V gene end was trimmed by 6 bases and the J gene end by 1 base; junction bases not matched to a gene: 2. The germline CDR1 and CDR2 sequences are SQVTM and ANQGSEA. CDR3 DNA: TGCAGCGTGGGACTACTCCAAGAGACCCAGTACTTC. Amino acid sequence: CSVGLLQETQYF.

The genes are TRBV2 and TRBJ2-7, with 8 bases matching TRBD1. In germline, CDR1 is SNHLY, CDR2 FYNNEI. The CDR3 totals 16 residues. J lost 4 bases, V lost 6 bases, and 14 bases had no gene match. CDR3 sequence reads: CASSIPFDRGGYEQYF. The CDR3 nucleotides are TGTGCCAGCAGCATCCCCTTTGACAGGGGTGGGTACGAGCAGTACTTC.

This clone came up once. V gene TRBV5-6 combines with J gene TRBJ1-2; TRBD1 matches at 7 bases. Germline CDR1 and CDR2: SGHDT and YYEEEE. The trim removed 3 bases at V and 3 bases at J, leaving 2 bases unmatched. The CDR3 contains 13 residues. CDR3 protein: CASSSTGYYGYTF. The CDR3 nucleotides are TGTGCCAGCAGCTCGACAGGGTACTATGGCTACACCTTC.

This chain links TRBV7-8 with TRBJ1-6, with D possibly TRBD1 on 6 matching bases. V shed 5 bases and J shed 10 bases, with 15 bases lying between them. The CDR3 runs 14 residues. The germline gives CDR1 SGHVS, CDR2 FQNEAQ. The CDR3 here is CASSQDRTFSPLHF. The CDR3, as DNA: TGTGCCAGCAGCCAGGACAGAACTTTCTCACCCCTCCACTTT.

The table lists this clone with a count of one. This rearrangement joins TRBV7-7 to TRBJ2-5; 12 positions match TRBD2. Germline trimming cut 2 bases from V and 4 bases from J; bases unmatched to any gene: 2. The CDR3 is 15 amino acids. In germline, CDR1 is SSHAT, CDR2 FNYEAQ (reference sequence). CDR3 amino acids: CASSLRLAGVETQYF. The CDR3 DNA is TGTGCCAGCAGCTTAAGACTAGCGGGGGTAGAGACCCAGTACTTC.

This sequence joins TRBV11-3 and TRBJ1-4, with a possible D match to TRBD1 (5 bases). V gave up 4 bases and J gave up 4 bases, with 16 bases separating them. CDR3 length: 16 residues. Germline CDR1 and CDR2: SGHNT and YENEEA. The CDR3 DNA follows: TGTGCCAGCAGCTCAGGCAGGGAGGGTCGTAATGAAAAACTGTTTTTT. Translating gives CASSSGREGRNEKLFF.